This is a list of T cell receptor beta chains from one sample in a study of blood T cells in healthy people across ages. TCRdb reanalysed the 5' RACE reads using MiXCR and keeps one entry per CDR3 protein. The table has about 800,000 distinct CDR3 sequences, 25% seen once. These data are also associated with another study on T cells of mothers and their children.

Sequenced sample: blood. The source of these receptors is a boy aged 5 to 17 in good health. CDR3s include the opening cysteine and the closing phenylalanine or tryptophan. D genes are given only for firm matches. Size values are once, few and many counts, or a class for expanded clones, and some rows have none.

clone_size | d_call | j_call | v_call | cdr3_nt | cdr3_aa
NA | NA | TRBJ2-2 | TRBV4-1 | TGCGCCAGCAGCCCCATACTTAAGACCGGGGAGCTGTTTTTT | CASSPILKTGELFF
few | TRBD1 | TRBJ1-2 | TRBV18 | TGTGCCAGCTCATCGGACAGGGAGCGCTACACCTTC | CASSSDRERYTF
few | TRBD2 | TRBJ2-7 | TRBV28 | TGTGCCAGCAGTTTATTCAAAGCGGGAGGGCCCTACGAGCAGTACTTC | CASSLFKAGGPYEQYF
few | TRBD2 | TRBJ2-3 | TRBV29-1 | TGCAGCGTTTGTCTCAGCGGGAGCTACACAGATACGCAGTATTTT | CSVCLSGSYTDTQYF
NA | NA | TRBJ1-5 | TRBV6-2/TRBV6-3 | TGTGCCAGCAGTTACAGGGATAATCAGCCCCAGCATTTT | CASSYRDNQPQHF
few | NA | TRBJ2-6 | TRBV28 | TGTGCCAGCAGTTTAGCGTCCCTCTCTGGGGCCAACGTCCTGACTTTC | CASSLASLSGANVLTF
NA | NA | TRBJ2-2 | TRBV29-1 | TGCAGCGTGAAAGATCCGAACACCGGGGAGCTGTTTTTT | CSVKDPNTGELFF
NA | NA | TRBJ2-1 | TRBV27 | TGTGCCAGCAGTCTCGACAGTTCTGCCTACAATGAGCAGTTCTTC | CASSLDSSAYNEQFF
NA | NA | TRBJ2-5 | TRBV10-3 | TGTGCCATCAGCTCGGGACCCCGAGAGACCCAGTACTTC | CAISSGPRETQYF
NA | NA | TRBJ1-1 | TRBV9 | TGTGCCAGCAGCGTAGTTGTAGGGAGTAACACTGAAGCTTTCTTT | CASSVVVGSNTEAFF
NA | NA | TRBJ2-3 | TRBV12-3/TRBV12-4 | TGTGCCAGCAGTCAAAGGACAGATACGCAGTATTTT | CASSQRTDTQYF
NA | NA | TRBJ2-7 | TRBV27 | TGTGCCAGCAGTTCCGGACTTACTACCTACGAGCAGTACTTC | CASSSGLTTYEQYF
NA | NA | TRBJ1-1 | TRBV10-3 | TGTGCCATCAGTGATTATACCGGGACACAGAACACTGAAGCTTTCTTT | CAISDYTGTQNTEAFF
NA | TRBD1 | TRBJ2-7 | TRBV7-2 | TGTGCCAGCAGCTTAATACAGGGGGTTTTCGGGGAGCAGTACTTC | CASSLIQGVFGEQYF
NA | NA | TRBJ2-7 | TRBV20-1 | TGCAGTGCGGAGTCGGACCGGTCCTACGAGCAGTACTTC | CSAESDRSYEQYF
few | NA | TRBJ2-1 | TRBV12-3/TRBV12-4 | TGTGCCAGCTGGAGGCAGGGGAACGAGCAGTTCTTC | CASWRQGNEQFF
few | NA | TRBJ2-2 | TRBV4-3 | TGCGCCAGCAGCCACTGGGCCCGAGGAGACACCGGGGAGCTGTTTTTT | CASSHWARGDTGELFF
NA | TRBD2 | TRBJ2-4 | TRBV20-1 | TGCAGTGCTAGAGATCAGGGAGCGGGAGGAGCCAAAAACATTCAGTACTTC | CSARDQGAGGAKNIQYF
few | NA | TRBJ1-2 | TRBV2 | TGTGCCAGCAGTCCGCAGGGAAACCCCTATGGCTACACCTTC | CASSPQGNPYGYTF
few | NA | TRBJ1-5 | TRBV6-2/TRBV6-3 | TGTGCCAGCAGTTACGGCGGGGCCCCGCAGCCCCAGCATTTT | CASSYGGAPQPQHF
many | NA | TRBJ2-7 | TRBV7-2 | TGTGCCAGCAGCTTGACCGGGACAACCTCCTACGAGCAGTACTTC | CASSLTGTTSYEQYF
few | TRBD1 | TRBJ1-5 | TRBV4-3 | TGCGCCAGCAGCCAGGACGCTACAGGGGTGAGACAGCCCCAGCATTTT | CASSQDATGVRQPQHF
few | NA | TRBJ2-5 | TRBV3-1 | TGTGCCAGCAGCCAGTCCGACAGGTTACAAGAGACCCAGTACTTC | CASSQSDRLQETQYF
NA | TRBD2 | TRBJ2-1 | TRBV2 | TGTGCCAGCAGGCCGCGACTAGCGGGGTCCTACAATGAGCAGTTCTTC | CASRPRLAGSYNEQFF
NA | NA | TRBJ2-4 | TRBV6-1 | TGTGCCAGCACCTTTACACCTTTGGGAGCCAAAAACATTCAGTACTTC | CASTFTPLGAKNIQYF
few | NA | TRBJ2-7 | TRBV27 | TGTGCCAGCAGTCCTCGAACAGGTATTCACTACGAGCAGTACTTC | CASSPRTGIHYEQYF
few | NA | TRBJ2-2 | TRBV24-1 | TGTGCCACCAGTGATTTGGCTGCGGGGTCGAACACCGGGGAGCTGTTTTTT | CATSDLAAGSNTGELFF
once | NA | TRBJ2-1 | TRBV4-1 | TGCGCCAGCAGCCAAGGGATAAGCGACTCCTACAATGAGCAGTTCTTC | CASSQGISDSYNEQFF
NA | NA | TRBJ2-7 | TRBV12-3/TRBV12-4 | TGTGCCAGCAGTTTACCAGGGAGGACCTACGAGCAGTACTTC | CASSLPGRTYEQYF
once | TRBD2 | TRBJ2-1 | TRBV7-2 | TGTGCCAGCAGCTTAGTCGGGACTAGCGAAAACAATGAGCAGTTCTTC | CASSLVGTSENNEQFF
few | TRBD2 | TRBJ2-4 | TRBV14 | TGTGCCAGCAGCCAAGTCGGGGGGAACATTCAGTACTTC | CASSQVGGNIQYF
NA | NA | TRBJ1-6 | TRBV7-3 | TGTGCCAGCAGCTCCAGGGGCTCCTATAATTCACCCCTCCACTTT | CASSSRGSYNSPLHF
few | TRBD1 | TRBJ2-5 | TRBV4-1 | TGCGCCAGCAGCCAGGACAGGGGAGGTTTGGAGACCCAGTACTTC | CASSQDRGGLETQYF
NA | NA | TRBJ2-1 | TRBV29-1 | TGCAGCGTTGAGGACTACAGCTCCTACAATGAGCAGTTCTTC | CSVEDYSSYNEQFF
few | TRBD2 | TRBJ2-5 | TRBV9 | TGTGCCAGCAGCGTATCCAGCGGGGATCAAGAGACCCAGTACTTC | CASSVSSGDQETQYF
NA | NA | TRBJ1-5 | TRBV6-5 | TGTGCCAGCAGTTACTCCGCCTCTTTGCTAGGGCCCGATCAGCCCCAGCATTTT | CASSYSASLLGPDQPQHF
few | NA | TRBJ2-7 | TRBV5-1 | TGCGCCAGCAGCAGGGGGACCCCGGTCGAGCAGTACTTC | CASSRGTPVEQYF
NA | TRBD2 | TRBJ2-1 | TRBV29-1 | TGCAGCGTCCGCAGACGAGAGGGACTAGCGGGAGGTGAGCAGTTCTTC | CSVRRREGLAGGEQFF
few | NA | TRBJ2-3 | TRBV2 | TGTGCCAGCAGTGTCCGGGACTCCACAGATACGCAGTATTTT | CASSVRDSTDTQYF
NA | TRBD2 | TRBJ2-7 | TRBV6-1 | TGTGCCAGCAGCCGGACTAGCTTCTACGAGCAGTACTTC | CASSRTSFYEQYF
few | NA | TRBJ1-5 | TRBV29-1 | TGCAGCGTGGCCTTAGGAAACGTAGGCAATCAGCCCCAGCATTTT | CSVALGNVGNQPQHF
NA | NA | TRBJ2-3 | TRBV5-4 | TGTGCCAGCAGCTTGGATTTTGGCGGCACAGATACGAAGTATTTT | CASSLDFGGTDTKYF
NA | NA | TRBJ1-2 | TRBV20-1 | TGCAGTGCTAGAGAATGGGGAGGTGGCGGCTATGGCTACACCTTC | CSAREWGGGGYGYTF
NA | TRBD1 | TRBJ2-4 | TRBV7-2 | TGTGCCAGCAGGGGGACAGGGGGCGCGTTTACCAAAAACATTCAGTACTTC | CASRGTGGAFTKNIQYF
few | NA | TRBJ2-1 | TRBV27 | TGTGCCAGCAGTTTATTTGGGGGATCCAGGGAGCAGTTCTTC | CASSLFGGSREQFF
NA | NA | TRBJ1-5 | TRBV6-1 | TGTGCCAGCAGTGAAGGGGAGGGGGGACAGCCCCAGCATTTT | CASSEGEGGQPQHF
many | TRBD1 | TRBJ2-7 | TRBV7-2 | TGTGCCAGCAGCCCTAGAAGCGACAGGGGCTACGAGCAGTACTTC | CASSPRSDRGYEQYF
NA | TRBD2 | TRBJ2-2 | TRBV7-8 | TGTGCCAGCAGCTTAGTAGGAGCTAGCGGGACCACCGGGGAGCTGTTTTTT | CASSLVGASGTTGELFF
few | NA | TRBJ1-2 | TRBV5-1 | TGCGCCAGCAGCTTGGTCCCAGACGCCTATGGCTACACCTTC | CASSLVPDAYGYTF